These 3 T cell receptor beta chains came from one sample sequenced in a study of cytomegalovirus exposure and HLA in healthy donors. Generated by immunoSEQ multiplex PCR, the TCRdb table keeps only in-frame clones and is missing some. The table shows about 270,000 clones, with 65% to 90% occurring only once. The sample comprised PBMCs. The receptors here all came from a woman aged 18-29 years in good health and CMV-seronegative.

This chain uses TRBV6-6 with TRBJ2-3; 7 bases match TRBD2. Looked up from germline, CDR1 is MNHNY and CDR2 is SVGAGI (reference sequence). The V segment lost 5 bases and the J segment 3 bases; nucleotides outside the gene matches: 11. This CDR3 spans 16 amino acids. CDR3 DNA sequence: TGTGCCAGCAGTGTGACTAGCCCTCGGAAAACAGATACGCAGTATTTT. It specifies CASSVTSPRKTDTQYF.

This sequence joins TRBV11-3 and TRBJ2-2; TRBD2 might be the D (5 bases). The CDR3 is made up of 13 amino acids. V was trimmed by 1 base and J by 7 bases, leaving 7 bases between them. CDR1 and CDR2 from the germline V gene are SGHNT and YENEEA. This chain's CDR3 is CASSLVGSGELFF. CDR3 sequence (DNA): TGTGCCAGCAGCTTAGTGGGGAGCGGGGAGCTGTTTTTT. Variable domain in full (rest from reference TRBV11-3 and TRBJ2-2): EAGVVQSPRYKIIEKKQPVAFWCNPISGHNTLYWYLQNLGQGPELLIRYENEEAVDDSQLPKDRFSAERLKGVDSTLKIQPAELGDSAVYLCASSLVGSGELFFGEGSRLTVL.

This rearrangement joins TRBV29-1 to TRBJ2-3; D ambiguous. The CDR3 is 12 residues long. Germline V gene sequence: CDR1 SQVTM, CDR2 ANQGSEA. V lost 3 bases and J lost 3, with 7 bases in between. CDR3 DNA: TGCAGCGTTGATCCCCTTACAGATACGCAGTATTTT. It encodes CSVDPLTDTQYF.